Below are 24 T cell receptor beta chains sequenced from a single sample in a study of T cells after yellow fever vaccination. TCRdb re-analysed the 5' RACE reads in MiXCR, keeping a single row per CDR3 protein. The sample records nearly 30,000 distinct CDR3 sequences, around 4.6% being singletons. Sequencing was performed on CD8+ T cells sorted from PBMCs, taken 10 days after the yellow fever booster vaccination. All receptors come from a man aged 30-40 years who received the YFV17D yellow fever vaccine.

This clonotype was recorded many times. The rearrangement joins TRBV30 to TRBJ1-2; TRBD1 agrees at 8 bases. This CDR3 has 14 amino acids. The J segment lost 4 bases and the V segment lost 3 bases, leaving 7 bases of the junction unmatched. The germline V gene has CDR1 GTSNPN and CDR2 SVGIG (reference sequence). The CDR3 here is CAWRERQGSYGYTF. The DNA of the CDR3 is TGTGCCTGGAGGGAAAGACAGGGGAGCTATGGCTACACCTTC. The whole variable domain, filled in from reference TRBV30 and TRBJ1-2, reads SQTIHQWPATLVQPVGSPLSLECTVEGTSNPNLYWYRQAAGRGLQLLFYSVGIGQISSEVPQNLSASRPQDRQFILSSKKLLLSDSGFYLCAWRERQGSYGYTFGSGTRLTVV.

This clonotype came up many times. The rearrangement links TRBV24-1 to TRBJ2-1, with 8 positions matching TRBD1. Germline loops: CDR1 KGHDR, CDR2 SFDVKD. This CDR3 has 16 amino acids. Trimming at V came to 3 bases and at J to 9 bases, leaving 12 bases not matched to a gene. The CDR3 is CATSDAKTGEASEQFF. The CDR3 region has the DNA TGTGCCACCAGTGATGCAAAGACAGGGGAGGCCAGTGAGCAGTTCTTC.

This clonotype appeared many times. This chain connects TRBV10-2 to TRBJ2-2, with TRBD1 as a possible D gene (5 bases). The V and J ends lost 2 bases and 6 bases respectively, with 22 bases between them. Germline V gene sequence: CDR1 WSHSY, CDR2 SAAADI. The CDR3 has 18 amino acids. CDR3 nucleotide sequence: TGCGCCAGCAGTGAGAGGGCTAGGGGCGTAGAATTAGCCGGGGAGCTGTTTTTT. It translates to CASSERARGVELAGELFF.

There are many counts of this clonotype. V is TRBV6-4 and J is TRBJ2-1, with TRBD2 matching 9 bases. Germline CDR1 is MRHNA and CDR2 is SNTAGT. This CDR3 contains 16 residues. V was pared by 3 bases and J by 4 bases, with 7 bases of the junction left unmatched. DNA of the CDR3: TGTGCCAGCAGTGATTTAGCGGGAGATGGGTACAATGAGCAGTTCTTC. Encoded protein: CASSDLAGDGYNEQFF.

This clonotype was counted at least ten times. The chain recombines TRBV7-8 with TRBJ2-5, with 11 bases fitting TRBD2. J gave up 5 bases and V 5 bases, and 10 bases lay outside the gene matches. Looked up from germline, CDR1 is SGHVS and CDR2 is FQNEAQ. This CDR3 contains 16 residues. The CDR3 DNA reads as TGTGCCAGCAGCCGTGGAATAGCGGGAGGGCCGGAGACCCAGTACTTC. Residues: CASSRGIAGGPETQYF.

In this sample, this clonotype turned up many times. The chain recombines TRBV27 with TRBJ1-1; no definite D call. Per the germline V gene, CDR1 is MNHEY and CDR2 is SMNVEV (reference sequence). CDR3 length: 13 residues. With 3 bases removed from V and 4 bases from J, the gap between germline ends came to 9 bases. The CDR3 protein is CASSFGVATEAFF. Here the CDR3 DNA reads TGTGCCAGCAGTTTCGGGGTGGCCACTGAAGCTTTCTTT.

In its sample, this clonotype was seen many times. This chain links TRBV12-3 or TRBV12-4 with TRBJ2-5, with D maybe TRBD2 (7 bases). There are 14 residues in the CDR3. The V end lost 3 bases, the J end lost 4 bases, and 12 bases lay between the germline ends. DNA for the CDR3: TGTGCCAGCAGTTTGGGGGGGGGGCCAGAGACCCAGTACTTC. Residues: CASSLGGGPETQYF.

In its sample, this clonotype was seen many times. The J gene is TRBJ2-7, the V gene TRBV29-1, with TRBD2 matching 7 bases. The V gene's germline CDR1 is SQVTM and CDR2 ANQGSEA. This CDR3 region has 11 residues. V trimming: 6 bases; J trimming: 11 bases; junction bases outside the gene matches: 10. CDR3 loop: CSVRLPAGEYF. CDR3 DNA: TGCAGCGTCCGACTCCCTGCGGGGGAGTACTTC.

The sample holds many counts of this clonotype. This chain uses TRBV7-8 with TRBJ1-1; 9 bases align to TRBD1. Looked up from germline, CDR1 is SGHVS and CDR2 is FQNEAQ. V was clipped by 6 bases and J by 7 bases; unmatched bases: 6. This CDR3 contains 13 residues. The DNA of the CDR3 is TGTGCCAGCAGTAACAGGGGGCGGATTGAAGCTTTCTTT. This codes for CASSNRGRIEAFF.

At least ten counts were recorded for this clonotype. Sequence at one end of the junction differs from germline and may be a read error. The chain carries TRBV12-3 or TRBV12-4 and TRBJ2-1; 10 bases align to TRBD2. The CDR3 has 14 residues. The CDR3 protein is CASSLWLAGAGRIF. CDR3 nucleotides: TGTGCCAGCAGTTTATGGCTAGCGGGAGCTGGTCGGATCTTC.

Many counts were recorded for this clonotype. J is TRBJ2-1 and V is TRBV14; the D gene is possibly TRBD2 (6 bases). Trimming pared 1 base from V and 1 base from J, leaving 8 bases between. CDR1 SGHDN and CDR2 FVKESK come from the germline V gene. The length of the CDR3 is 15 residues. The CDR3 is CASSQVAGSYNEQFF. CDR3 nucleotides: TGTGCCAGCAGCCAAGTCGCGGGATCCTACAATGAGCAGTTCTTC.

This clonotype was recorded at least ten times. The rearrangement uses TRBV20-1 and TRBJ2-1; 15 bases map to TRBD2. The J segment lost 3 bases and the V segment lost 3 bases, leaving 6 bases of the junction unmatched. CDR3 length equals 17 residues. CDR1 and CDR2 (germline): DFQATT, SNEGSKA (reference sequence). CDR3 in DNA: TGCAGTGCTAGGAGTGGACTAGCGGGAGGGATCTACAATGAGCAGTTCTTC. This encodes CSARSGLAGGIYNEQFF.

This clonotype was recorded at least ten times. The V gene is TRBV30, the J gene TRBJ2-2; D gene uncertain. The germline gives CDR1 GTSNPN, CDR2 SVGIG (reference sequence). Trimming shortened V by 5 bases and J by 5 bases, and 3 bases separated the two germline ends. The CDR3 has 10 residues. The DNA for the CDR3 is TGTGCCTGGGGAACCGGGGAGCTGTTTTTT. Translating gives CAWGTGELFF.

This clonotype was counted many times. DNA of the CDR3: TGTGCCAGCAGCACCCAGGGGGGGGAGCAGTACTTC. It translates to CASSTQGGEQYF. The chain employs TRBV7-2 and TRBJ2-7; the D call may be TRBD1 or TRBD2 (7 bases each). Trimming shortened V by 5 bases and J by 7 bases, and 12 bases separated the two germline ends. Looked up from germline, CDR1 is SGHTA and CDR2 is FQGNSA. The CDR3 length is 12 residues.

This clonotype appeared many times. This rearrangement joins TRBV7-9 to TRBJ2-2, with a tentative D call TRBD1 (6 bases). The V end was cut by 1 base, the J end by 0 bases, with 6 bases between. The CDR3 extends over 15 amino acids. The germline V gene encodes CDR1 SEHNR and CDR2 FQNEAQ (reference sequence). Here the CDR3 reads CASSLGTANTGELFF. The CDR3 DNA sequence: TGTGCCAGCAGCTTAGGGACAGCGAACACCGGGGAGCTGTTTTTT.

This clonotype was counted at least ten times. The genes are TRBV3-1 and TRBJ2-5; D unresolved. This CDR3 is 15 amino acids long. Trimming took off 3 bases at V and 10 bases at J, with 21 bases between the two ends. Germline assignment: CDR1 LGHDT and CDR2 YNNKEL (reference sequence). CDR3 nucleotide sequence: TGTGCCAGCAGCCATCAGACCACTACCCCAACGGGCCAGTACTTC. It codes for CASSHQTTTPTGQYF.

The CDR3 DNA reads TGTACCTTCTGCCAAGGCCCGACCTACGAGCAGTACTTC. Its translation: CTFCQGPTYEQYF. This chain uses TRBV3-1 with TRBJ2-7; D is undetermined. The CDR3 totals 13 residues. The germline gives CDR1 LGHDT, CDR2 YNNKEL (reference sequence).

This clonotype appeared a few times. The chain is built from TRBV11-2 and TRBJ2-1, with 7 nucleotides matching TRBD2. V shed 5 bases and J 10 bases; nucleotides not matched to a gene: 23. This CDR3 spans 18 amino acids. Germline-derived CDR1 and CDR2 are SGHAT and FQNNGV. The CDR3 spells CASSPTLSSGKTPSEQFF. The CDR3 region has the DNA TGTGCCAGCAGCCCGACCCTTTCTAGCGGAAAAACCCCTTCGGAGCAGTTCTTC.

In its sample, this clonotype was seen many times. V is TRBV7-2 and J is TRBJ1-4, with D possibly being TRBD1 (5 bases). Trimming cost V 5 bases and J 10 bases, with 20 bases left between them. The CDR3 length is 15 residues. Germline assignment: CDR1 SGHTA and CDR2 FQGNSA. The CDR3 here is CASSTGIGRELKLFF. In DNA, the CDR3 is TGTGCCAGCAGCACTGGGATAGGCAGGGAATTAAAACTGTTTTTT. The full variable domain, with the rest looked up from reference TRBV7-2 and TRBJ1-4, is GAGVSQSPSNKVTEKGKDVELRCDPISGHTALYWYRQSLGQGLEFLIYFQGNSAPDKSGLPSDRFSAERTGGSVSTLTIQRTQQEDSAVYLCASSTGIGRELKLFFGSGTQLSVL.

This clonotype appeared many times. The CDR3 protein is CASSNRDHAGNEQFF. The CDR3 bases are TGTGCCAGCAGTAACCGGGACCACGCCGGGAATGAGCAGTTCTTC. The chain links TRBV27 to TRBJ2-1; D may correspond to TRBD1 or TRBD2 (5 bases each). V was clipped by 5 bases and J by 7 bases, with 18 bases between them. This CDR3 region has 15 residues. CDR1 is MNHEY and CDR2 is SMNVEV in the germline V gene (reference sequence).

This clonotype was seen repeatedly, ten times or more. This chain's CDR3 is CSASAGGPGQFF. The CDR3 nucleotides are TGCAGTGCTTCAGCGGGAGGGCCTGGTCAGTTCTTC. The gene calls are TRBV20-1 and TRBJ2-1; 10 bases match TRBD2. Unmatched junction bases numbered 8, after V lost 5 bases and J lost 13 bases. Germline V gene lookup returns CDR1 DFQATT and CDR2 SNEGSKA (reference sequence). The length of the CDR3 is 12 residues.

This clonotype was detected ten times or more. CDR3 in amino acids: CASSGDRTSYEQYF. The CDR3 bases are TGTGCCAGCAGCGGAGACAGGACCTCCTACGAGCAGTACTTC. The chain is built from TRBV5-6 and TRBJ2-7, with D perhaps TRBD1 (6 bases). CDR3 length equals 14 residues. Germline-derived CDR1 and CDR2 are SGHDT and YYEEEE. Trimming cost V 4 bases and J 0 bases, with 11 bases left between them.

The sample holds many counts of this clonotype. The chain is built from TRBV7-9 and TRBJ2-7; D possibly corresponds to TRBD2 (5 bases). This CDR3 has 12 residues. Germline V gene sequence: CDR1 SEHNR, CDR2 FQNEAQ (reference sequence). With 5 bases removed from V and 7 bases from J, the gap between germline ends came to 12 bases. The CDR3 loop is CASSPPSGEQYF. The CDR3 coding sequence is TGTGCCAGCAGCCCGCCTTCGGGAGAGCAGTACTTC.

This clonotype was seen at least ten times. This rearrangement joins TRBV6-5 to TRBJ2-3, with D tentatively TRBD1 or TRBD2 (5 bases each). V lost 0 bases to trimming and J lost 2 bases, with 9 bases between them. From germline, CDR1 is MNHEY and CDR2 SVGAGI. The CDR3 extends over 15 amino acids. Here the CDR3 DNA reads TGTGCCAGCAGTTACTCTCGGGGACCCACAGATACGCAGTATTTT. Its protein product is CASSYSRGPTDTQYF.